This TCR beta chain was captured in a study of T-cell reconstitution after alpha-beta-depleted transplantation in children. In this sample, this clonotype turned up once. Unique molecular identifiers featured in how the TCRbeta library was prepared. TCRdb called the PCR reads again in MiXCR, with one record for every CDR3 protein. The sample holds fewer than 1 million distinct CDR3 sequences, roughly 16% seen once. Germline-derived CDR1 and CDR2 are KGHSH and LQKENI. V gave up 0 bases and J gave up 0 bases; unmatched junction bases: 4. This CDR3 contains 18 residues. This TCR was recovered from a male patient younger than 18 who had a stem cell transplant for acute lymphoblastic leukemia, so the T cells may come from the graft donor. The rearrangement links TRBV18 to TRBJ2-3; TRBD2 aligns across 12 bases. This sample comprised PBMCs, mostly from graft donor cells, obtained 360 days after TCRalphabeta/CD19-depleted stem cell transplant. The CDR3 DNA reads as TGTGCCAGCTCACCACCGACTAGCGGGAGCCCTAGCACAGATACGCAGTATTTT. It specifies CASSPPTSGSPSTDTQYF.